This T cell receptor beta chain comes out of a study of OX40 agonist ivuxolimab in advanced cancers. Study-level background: Dose-escalation cases comprised hepatocellular carcinoma, melanoma, renal cell or head and neck cancer. Prior therapy, whether anti-PD-1, anti-PD-L1 or anti-CTLA-4, was allowed, and less than 45% had some.

CDR3 length: 13 amino acids. Germline assignment: CDR1 LGHNA and CDR2 YSLEER. V was trimmed by 4 bases and J by 6 bases, leaving 7 bases between them. Patients with autoimmune history or systemic immunosuppression were excluded. Study-wide findings and caveats: Which antigen the expanded peripheral T cells recognized is unknown.

Worth noting for this clone: Its target is not known.

Clones were read by immunoSEQ multiplex PCR, and TCRdb kept only the in-frame ones, dropping some. The table has more than 100,000 clones, around 87% seen once. The V gene is TRBV4-3, the J gene TRBJ1-6, with D hard to call. The TCR comes from an adult with an advanced solid tumor such as melanoma, head and neck, liver or kidney cancer. The sample consisted of CD4+ or CD8+ T cells sorted from blood, taken in a trial of the OX40 agonist ivuxolimab. The CDR3 DNA follows: TGCGCCAGCAGCCCTTCATCTAATTCACCCCTCCACTTT. Translation: CASSPSSNSPLHF.